A single sample is the source of the 19 T cell receptor beta chains below, sequenced in a study of glioma-infiltrating T cells. The iRepertoire nested amplicon-rescue multiplex PCR amplified TCR alpha and beta CDR3s from RNA. TCRdb re-called the multiplex PCR reads with MiXCR, one entry per CDR3 protein. The repertoire holds under 150,000 distinct CDR3 sequences, with 24% as singletons. Sequenced sample: glioma tissue, nonneoplastic brain tissue, or PBMCs (not recorded which). These receptors were collected from a human donor with low-grade glioma or glioblastoma, undergoing nonglioma brain surgery, or in good health (not recorded which).

In this sample, this clonotype turned up a few times. The CDR3 reads CSASGGQPQHF. The CDR3 nucleotides are TGCAGTGCTAGTGGGGGGCAGCCCCAGCATTTT. The chain employs TRBV20-1 and TRBJ1-5; perhaps TRBD1 as D (5 bases). CDR1 DFQATT and CDR2 SNEGSKA come from the germline V gene (reference sequence). V was clipped by 3 bases and J by 7 bases, with 7 bases between them. The CDR3 spans 11 residues.

This clonotype was recorded a few times. Since a much larger clone is just one base distant, this may be a read error. V is TRBV28 and J is TRBJ2-3, with a possible D match to TRBD2 (6 bases). This CDR3 contains 13 residues. V lost 6 bases and J lost 0, with 7 bases in between. Germline V gene data show CDR1 as MDHEN and CDR2 as SYDVKM. Here the CDR3 reads CASRRDSTDTQYF. CDR3 bases: TGTGCCAGCAGGCGGGACAGCACAGATACGCAGTATTTT.

Comments on this clonotype: One end of the junction does not line up with germline, which may come from a read error. V and J are TRBV7-8 and TRBJ2-1, with D unclear. The CDR3 covers 14 residues. Looked up from germline, CDR1 is SGHVS and CDR2 is FQNEAQ. The CDR3 region has the DNA TGTGGCAGCAGCTTAGGGTCCCGATCGAATGAGCAGTTCTTC. It specifies CGSSLGSRSNEQFF.

V gene TRBV7-9 combines with J gene TRBJ1-5, with unresolved D. Germline assignment: CDR1 SEHNR and CDR2 FQNEAQ (reference sequence). The CDR3 totals 15 residues. The V and J ends lost 5 bases and 0 bases respectively, with 11 bases between them. The CDR3 DNA reads TGTGCCAGCAGCACATGGACTGATAGCAATCAGCCCCAGCATTTT. Translating gives CASSTWTDSNQPQHF.

J is TRBJ2-5 and V is TRBV7-2; TRBD1 agrees at 7 bases. The CDR3 totals 16 residues. Per the germline V gene, CDR1 is SGHTA and CDR2 is FQGNSA. V shed 7 bases, J shed 2 bases, and the junction held 13 bases outside the gene matches. Here the CDR3 reads CASTMPGQSLQETQYF. The CDR3 nucleotides read TGTGCCAGCACCATGCCGGGACAGAGTCTACAAGAGACCCAGTACTTC.

This chain joins TRBV29-1 and TRBJ2-7; D tentatively reads TRBD1 or TRBD2 (5 bases each). V lost 4 bases and J lost 6, with 13 bases in between. The CDR3 is 12 amino acids. From germline, CDR1 is SQVTM and CDR2 ANQGSEA. The CDR3 protein is CSVGGSPGEQYV. The CDR3 DNA sequence: TGCAGCGTTGGGGGGAGCCCAGGCGAGCAGTACGTC.

CDR3 loop: CAISGGQQDSQYF. CDR3 coding DNA: TGTGCCATCAGTGGGGGACAGCAAGACTCCCAGTACTTC. The J gene is TRBJ2-5, the V gene TRBV10-3; the match to TRBD1 covers 7 bases. Germline trimming cut 4 bases from V and 9 bases from J; bases unmatched to any gene: 8. Germline CDR1 is ENHRY and CDR2 is SYGVKD. The CDR3 sequence is 13 residues long.

This chain connects TRBV5-1 to TRBJ2-2, with a tentative D call TRBD1 (6 bases). The CDR3 runs to 17 residues. The ends were cut back, 4 bases at V and 4 bases at J, with 20 bases in the middle. Germline assignment: CDR1 SGHRS and CDR2 YFSETQ. The CDR3 region is CASSDKTGRSGTGELFF. The DNA of the CDR3 is TGCGCCAGCAGCGACAAGACAGGCAGAAGTGGCACCGGGGAGCTGTTTTTT.

The gene calls are TRBV18 and TRBJ1-1, with D unresolved. Germline CDR1 reads KGHSH; CDR2 reads LQKENI. The germline V and J ends were trimmed by 3 bases and 3 bases, with 14 bases remaining between them. CDR3 size: 15 residues. This chain's CDR3 is CASSPSPVRDTEAFF. The CDR3, as DNA: TGTGCCAGCTCACCCTCGCCGGTAAGGGACACTGAAGCTTTCTTT.

The chain uses TRBV10-2 and TRBJ2-1; D not certain. This CDR3 is 13 amino acids long. Germline CDR1 and CDR2: WSHSY and SAAADI. The V end was cut by 8 bases, the J end by 4 bases, with 12 bases between. CDR3 protein: CASGLGPYNEQFF. DNA of the CDR3: TGCGCCAGCGGTTTAGGTCCGTACAATGAGCAGTTCTTC.

The table lists this clonotype with a few counts. The chain recombines TRBV19 with TRBJ1-1; D might be TRBD1 (6 bases). The CDR3 spans 14 residues. V dropped 6 bases and J dropped 5 bases, with 16 bases sitting between them. The germline V gene has CDR1 LNHDA and CDR2 SQIVND (reference sequence). The CDR3 loop reads CASRPQGLVTEAFF. The CDR3 region has the DNA TGTGCCAGTAGGCCACAGGGCTTGGTAACTGAAGCTTTCTTT.

This chain connects TRBV5-6 to TRBJ2-3, with TRBD2 matching 14 bases. Germline CDR1 and CDR2: SGHDT and YYEEEE. V shed 4 bases and J 5 bases; nucleotides not matched to a gene: 15. The CDR3 runs 19 residues. CDR3 nucleotide sequence: TGTGCCAGCAGCCCTAGAACCGGGACTAGCGGGGGCCGGGGAGATACGCAGTATTTT. The encoded protein is CASSPRTGTSGGRGDTQYF.

This clonotype was observed a few times. The junction shows a germline mismatch at one end, possibly a read error. CDR3 nucleotides: TGTGCTAGCAGCTCCCGGGGCAGGGGGACAGATACGCAGTATTTT. It specifies CASSSRGRGTDTQYF. The J gene is TRBJ2-3, the V gene TRBV7-6, with 7 bases fitting TRBD1. Germline CDR1 reads SGHVS; CDR2 reads FNYEAQ. The CDR3 is made up of 15 amino acids.

Concerning this clonotype itself: Its ends do not fully match the called genes, so a read error is possible. This chain joins TRBV7-9 and TRBJ2-1; D is undetermined. CDR3 length equals 12 residues. From germline, CDR1 is SEHNR and CDR2 FQNEAQ (reference sequence). The CDR3 sequence: CASSLAQPAKSF. As DNA, the CDR3 is TGTGCCAGCAGCTTAGCACAGCCGGCTAAGTCCTTC.

The chain is built from TRBV24-1 and TRBJ1-2; 7 bases line up with TRBD1. J lost 3 bases, V lost 4 bases, and 13 bases had no gene match. In germline, CDR1 is KGHDR, CDR2 SFDVKD. The CDR3 totals 17 residues. CDR3 sequence: CATSDTRQGIFDYGYTF. The DNA of the CDR3 is TGTGCCACCAGTGACACACGACAGGGAATATTCGACTATGGCTACACCTTC.

The rearrangement links TRBV2 to TRBJ2-5, with D perhaps matching TRBD2 (5 bases). Germline CDR1 and CDR2: SNHLY and FYNNEI. Trimming stripped 5 bases from V and 5 bases from J, with 15 bases between. The CDR3 totals 14 residues. The CDR3 loop is CASSRTARLETQYF. DNA for the CDR3: TGTGCCAGCAGTAGGACTGCAAGGTTGGAGACCCAGTACTTC.

This clonotype was detected only a few times. V usage is TRBV29-1 and J usage is TRBJ1-1; no clear D gene. The V end was cut by 7 bases, the J end by 1 base, with 10 bases between. CDR1 and CDR2 (germline): SQVTM, ANQGSEA. The CDR3 consists of 12 residues. CDR3 nucleotides: TGCAGCGGTGGTACGGCGAACACTGAAGCTTTCTTT. It encodes CSGGTANTEAFF.

Remarks on this clonotype: A much larger clone differs from this one at a single base, so this may be a read error. As DNA, the CDR3 is TGTTCCAGCAGTGAAAACAGGGACATTCAGTACTTC. Translating gives CSSSENRDIQYF. The chain uses TRBV6-1 and TRBJ2-4; possible D gene TRBD1, 6 bases. This CDR3 is 12 amino acids long. Germline loops: CDR1 MNHNS, CDR2 SASEGT.

This clonotype was seen ten or more times. The chain links TRBV6-1 to TRBJ2-1; D may be TRBD1 (6 bases). V shed 5 bases and J shed 9 bases, with 26 bases lying between them. The CDR3 is 17 amino acids. Germline CDR1 reads MNHNS; CDR2 reads SASEGT. The chain's CDR3 is CASSLSWGRGSSVEQFF. The CDR3 bases are TGTGCCAGCAGTCTATCCTGGGGCAGGGGTTCGTCGGTTGAGCAGTTCTTC.